Listed below are T cell receptor beta chains from one sample, sequenced in a study of T cells in localized non-small cell lung cancer. The assay was immunoSEQ multiplex PCR, and TCRdb's table has in-frame clones only and misses some. The top ten hold about a tenth of the sample, which has 75,000 to 80,000 clones, over 75% seen once. This specimen was peripheral blood, taken before any cancer treatment. These receptors all stem from a female donor at least 60 years old with stage I lung adenocarcinoma. The CDR3 runs from the conserved cysteine through the conserved F or W. D genes are given only for firm matches. Clone size is given for some rows only: seen once, a few or many times, or a class if the clone is expanded.

V gene: TRBV28; D gene: NA; J gene: TRBJ2-2; clone size: NA; CDR3 DNA: TGTGCCAGCACCTTCCTGGGCAACGGGGAGCTGTTTTTT; CDR3 protein: CASTFLGNGELFF
V gene: TRBV10-3; D gene: TRBD1; J gene: TRBJ1-1; clone size: few; CDR3 DNA: TGTGCCATGGGGGGGGACAGGGTTGAAAACACTGAAGCTTTCTTT; CDR3 protein: CAMGGDRVENTEAFF
V gene: TRBV11-3; D gene: NA; J gene: TRBJ2-7; clone size: NA; CDR3 DNA: TGTGCCAGCAGCTTCAGCCCGGGACCGGGATACGAGCAGTACTTC; CDR3 protein: CASSFSPGPGYEQYF
V gene: TRBV9; D gene: TRBD2; J gene: TRBJ2-1; clone size: NA; CDR3 DNA: TGTGCCAGCAGCGTAGTGGGACTAGCGGGAATCAATGAGCAGTTCTTC; CDR3 protein: CASSVVGLAGINEQFF
V gene: TRBV10-2; D gene: NA; J gene: TRBJ1-2; clone size: few; CDR3 DNA: TGCGCCAGCAGTGAGAGGGCAGGTGCTTCCTATGGCTACACCTTC; CDR3 protein: CASSERAGASYGYTF
V gene: TRBV5-1; D gene: NA; J gene: TRBJ2-3; clone size: NA; CDR3 DNA: TGCGCCAGCAGCTTGGACGCAGGTACGCAGTATTTT; CDR3 protein: CASSLDAGTQYF
V gene: TRBV29-1; D gene: TRBD2; J gene: TRBJ2-3; clone size: NA; CDR3 DNA: TGCAGCGTTAGGCCGGGACTAGCGGCTTCAGATACGCAGTATTTT; CDR3 protein: CSVRPGLAASDTQYF
V gene: TRBV6-1; D gene: NA; J gene: TRBJ2-1; clone size: NA; CDR3 DNA: TGTGCCAGCAGTACCAGTAATGAGCAGTTCTTC; CDR3 protein: CASSTSNEQFF
V gene: TRBV2; D gene: NA; J gene: TRBJ1-5; clone size: NA; CDR3 DNA: TGTGCCAGCAGCGAGGGGGGGGGTTGGAATCAGCCCCAGCATTTT; CDR3 protein: CASSEGGGWNQPQHF
V gene: TRBV6-5; D gene: NA; J gene: TRBJ2-7; clone size: many; CDR3 DNA: TGTGCCAGCAGTTACTCGGCCCCACGCCACGAGCAGTACTTC; CDR3 protein: CASSYSAPRHEQYF
V gene: TRBV6-5; D gene: TRBD2; J gene: TRBJ2-3; clone size: few; CDR3 DNA: TGTGCCAGCAGTTACCAAGGGACTAGCGTTAGGGATACGCAGTATTTT; CDR3 protein: CASSYQGTSVRDTQYF
V gene: TRBV15; D gene: NA; J gene: TRBJ1-2; clone size: NA; CDR3 DNA: TGTGCCACCAGCAGAGTTGGGGCTATTAACTATGGCTACACCTTC; CDR3 protein: CATSRVGAINYGYTF
V gene: TRBV6-6; D gene: NA; J gene: TRBJ1-3; clone size: NA; CDR3 DNA: TGTGCCAGCAGTTACGGGGGTTCCCGAAACACCATATATTTT; CDR3 protein: CASSYGGSRNTIYF
V gene: TRBV7-9; D gene: TRBD1; J gene: TRBJ1-6; clone size: NA; CDR3 DNA: TGTGCCAGCAGCCGGATGACAGGGGCGTATGGTAACTCACCCCTCCACTTT; CDR3 protein: CASSRMTGAYGNSPLHF
V gene: TRBV5-1; D gene: NA; J gene: TRBJ2-5; clone size: NA; CDR3 DNA: TGCGCCAGCAGCTGGAGGGGACAGCAAGAGACCCAGTACTTC; CDR3 protein: CASSWRGQQETQYF
V gene: TRBV6-1; D gene: NA; J gene: TRBJ2-7; clone size: NA; CDR3 DNA: TGTGCCAGCAGTGAACGGGGATACGAGCAGTACTTC; CDR3 protein: CASSERGYEQYF
V gene: TRBV6-6; D gene: NA; J gene: TRBJ2-7; clone size: NA; CDR3 DNA: TGTGCCAGCAGCTTCGACTACGAGCAGTACTTC; CDR3 protein: CASSFDYEQYF
V gene: TRBV7-3; D gene: TRBD1; J gene: TRBJ2-7; clone size: NA; CDR3 DNA: TGTGCCAGCCGACAGGGCCGATGGGATTTGGTCGCCCCACAACCTCCCTACGAGCAGTACTTC; CDR3 protein: CASRQGRWDLVAPQPPYEQYF
V gene: TRBV5-1; D gene: NA; J gene: TRBJ1-4; clone size: NA; CDR3 DNA: TGCGCCAGCAGCTTAGTAGGGGGTGAAAAACTGTTTTTT; CDR3 protein: CASSLVGGEKLFF
V gene: TRBV4-1; D gene: NA; J gene: TRBJ1-3; clone size: once; CDR3 DNA: TGCGCCAGCAGCCAAGAACGGTTCTCTGGAAACACCATATATTTT; CDR3 protein: CASSQERFSGNTIYF
V gene: TRBV5-1; D gene: NA; J gene: TRBJ2-5; clone size: NA; CDR3 DNA: TGCGCCAGCAGCTTGGGCGGGGATTTGGAGACCCAGTACTTC; CDR3 protein: CASSLGGDLETQYF
V gene: TRBV2; D gene: TRBD1; J gene: TRBJ2-7; clone size: NA; CDR3 DNA: TGTGCCAGCAGCCTACAGGGGGTACCCTACGAGCAGTACTTC; CDR3 protein: CASSLQGVPYEQYF
V gene: TRBV28; D gene: NA; J gene: TRBJ1-2; clone size: few; CDR3 DNA: TGTGCCAGCTCAAAGAGCCGCTTTGGCTACACCTTC; CDR3 protein: CASSKSRFGYTF
V gene: TRBV5-6; D gene: NA; J gene: TRBJ1-4; clone size: NA; CDR3 DNA: TGTGCCAGCAGCTTAGCTGGCTGGGCGGAAAAACTGTTTTTT; CDR3 protein: CASSLAGWAEKLFF
V gene: TRBV10-1; D gene: NA; J gene: TRBJ2-7; clone size: NA; CDR3 DNA: TGCGCCAGCAGTCTGGTGGGGGGGCACGACTACGAGCAGTACTTC; CDR3 protein: CASSLVGGHDYEQYF
V gene: TRBV19; D gene: NA; J gene: TRBJ2-5; clone size: once; CDR3 DNA: TGTGCCAGTAGTATAGATCTTCTAGCGCCGCCTAGAGAGCAGTACTTC; CDR3 protein: CASSIDLLAPPREQYF
V gene: TRBV6-1; D gene: TRBD1; J gene: TRBJ1-6; clone size: NA; CDR3 DNA: TGTGCCAGCAGTGTGTTAGGACAGGGAGATAATTCACCCCTCCACTTT; CDR3 protein: CASSVLGQGDNSPLHF
V gene: TRBV27; D gene: TRBD2; J gene: TRBJ2-2; clone size: NA; CDR3 DNA: TGTGCCAGCAGTTTTAGCGGGGGCCTCTCCACCGGGGAGCTGTTTTTT; CDR3 protein: CASSFSGGLSTGELFF
V gene: TRBV18; D gene: NA; J gene: TRBJ2-7; clone size: once; CDR3 DNA: TGTGCCAGCTCACCACCGGAGACCTACGAGCAGTACTTC; CDR3 protein: CASSPPETYEQYF
V gene: TRBV6-6; D gene: TRBD1; J gene: TRBJ1-4; clone size: NA; CDR3 DNA: TGTGCCAGCAGGACAGGGGAAAAACTGTTTTTT; CDR3 protein: CASRTGEKLFF
V gene: TRBV30; D gene: TRBD2; J gene: TRBJ2-4; clone size: few; CDR3 DNA: TGTGCCTGGAAAGTAGCGGGACCCTCGGGCATTCAGTACTTC; CDR3 protein: CAWKVAGPSGIQYF
V gene: TRBV6-6; D gene: NA; J gene: TRBJ1-6; clone size: NA; CDR3 DNA: TGTGCCAGCAGCCCCGGGACTGATAATTCACCCCTCCACTTT; CDR3 protein: CASSPGTDNSPLHF
V gene: TRBV7-2; D gene: NA; J gene: TRBJ2-7; clone size: once; CDR3 DNA: TGTGCCAGCAGCTTAACCACGGGTTTCCACGAGCAGTACTTC; CDR3 protein: CASSLTTGFHEQYF
V gene: TRBV7-2; D gene: NA; J gene: TRBJ1-4; clone size: NA; CDR3 DNA: TGTGCCAGCAGCTTAATCGGCCACGCAACTAATGAAAAACTGTTTTTT; CDR3 protein: CASSLIGHATNEKLFF
V gene: TRBV6-5; D gene: TRBD1; J gene: TRBJ2-1; clone size: NA; CDR3 DNA: TGTGCCAGCAGTAGCCAGGGGGCTACCTACAATGAGCAGTTCTTC; CDR3 protein: CASSSQGATYNEQFF
V gene: TRBV6-6; D gene: TRBD1; J gene: TRBJ2-2; clone size: once; CDR3 DNA: TGTGCCAGCAGTTCCGGGACAGTGAACACCGGGGAGCTGTTTTTT; CDR3 protein: CASSSGTVNTGELFF
V gene: TRBV7-2; D gene: NA; J gene: TRBJ2-6; clone size: NA; CDR3 DNA: TGTGCCAGCAACAGAAGGGGTGGTGGGGCCAACGTCCTGACTTTC; CDR3 protein: CASNRRGGGANVLTF
V gene: TRBV27; D gene: NA; J gene: TRBJ2-1; clone size: once; CDR3 DNA: TGTGCCAGCAGTTTATCGGATTTACTGTACAATGAGCAGTTCTTC; CDR3 protein: CASSLSDLLYNEQFF
V gene: TRBV7-6; D gene: NA; J gene: TRBJ2-5; clone size: NA; CDR3 DNA: TGTGCCAGCAGCTCCCACGACTTCAGCGAGACCCAGTACTTC; CDR3 protein: CASSSHDFSETQYF
V gene: TRBV7-2; D gene: TRBD2; J gene: TRBJ2-3; clone size: NA; CDR3 DNA: TGTGCCAGCAGCTTCGTAGCGGGAGGGCGCAACACAGATACGCAGTATTTT; CDR3 protein: CASSFVAGGRNTDTQYF
V gene: TRBV7-6; D gene: NA; J gene: TRBJ1-1; clone size: NA; CDR3 DNA: TGTGCCAGCAGCTCGCAAATCTTGGCCAGTGAAGCTTTCTTT; CDR3 protein: CASSSQILASEAFF
V gene: TRBV5-1; D gene: TRBD2; J gene: TRBJ2-1; clone size: NA; CDR3 DNA: TGCGCCAGCAGCCCGGGGACTAGCGGGGGGACGGGCAATGAGCAGTTCTTC; CDR3 protein: CASSPGTSGGTGNEQFF
V gene: TRBV7-3; D gene: TRBD1; J gene: TRBJ1-2; clone size: few; CDR3 DNA: TGTGCCAGCAGCCCGGACAGGGCGGGAGGCTACACCTTC; CDR3 protein: CASSPDRAGGYTF
V gene: TRBV4-3; D gene: TRBD1; J gene: TRBJ2-3; clone size: NA; CDR3 DNA: TGCGCCAGCAGCCAATATCGGTCAGGGGGCCCAGATACGCAGTATTTT; CDR3 protein: CASSQYRSGGPDTQYF
V gene: TRBV9; D gene: NA; J gene: TRBJ2-3; clone size: NA; CDR3 DNA: TGTGCCAGCAGCGTAGGGCAGCGGGCCCTAGATACGCAGTATTTT; CDR3 protein: CASSVGQRALDTQYF
V gene: TRBV4-1; D gene: TRBD1; J gene: TRBJ1-4; clone size: NA; CDR3 DNA: TGCGCCAGCAGCCAGGACCAAGGGGGCCGTCTTGAAAAACTGTTTTTT; CDR3 protein: CASSQDQGGRLEKLFF
V gene: TRBV19; D gene: NA; J gene: TRBJ1-2; clone size: NA; CDR3 DNA: TGTGCCAGTGGATCACAGGAAGGTGGCTATGGCTACACCTTC; CDR3 protein: CASGSQEGGYGYTF
V gene: TRBV7-2; D gene: TRBD2; J gene: TRBJ2-3; clone size: NA; CDR3 DNA: TGTGCCAGCAGCCCCTCGGGGGGGCTAGCGGACGATTTT; CDR3 protein: CASSPSGGLADDF
V gene: TRBV27; D gene: NA; J gene: TRBJ2-2; clone size: NA; CDR3 DNA: TGTGCCAGCAGGTCTCCAGCTTACTCGACCGGGGAGCTGTTTTTT; CDR3 protein: CASRSPAYSTGELFF
V gene: TRBV28; D gene: TRBD2; J gene: TRBJ2-3; clone size: few; CDR3 DNA: TGTGCCAGCTGGGAGGGGTCCCTTCACACAGATACGCAGTATTTT; CDR3 protein: CASWEGSLHTDTQYF
V gene: TRBV5-6; D gene: TRBD1; J gene: TRBJ1-1; clone size: NA; CDR3 DNA: TGTGCCAGCAGCGGCGGACAGGGGCGCTCTCCAGCTTTCTTT; CDR3 protein: CASSGGQGRSPAFF
V gene: TRBV5-1; D gene: NA; J gene: TRBJ2-5; clone size: NA; CDR3 DNA: TGCGCCAGCAGCTTGGCCAATGCCGCGGGAGAGACCCAGTACTTC; CDR3 protein: CASSLANAAGETQYF
V gene: TRBV18; D gene: TRBD2; J gene: TRBJ2-7; clone size: NA; CDR3 DNA: TGTGCCAGCTCACCGCTGGCGGGGGACGCAGCCTACGAGCAGTACTTC; CDR3 protein: CASSPLAGDAAYEQYF
V gene: TRBV28; D gene: TRBD2; J gene: TRBJ2-2; clone size: few; CDR3 DNA: TGTGCCAGCAGTTTATGGGGGACTAGCGGGAGATCCGGGGAGCTGTTTTTT; CDR3 protein: CASSLWGTSGRSGELFF
V gene: TRBV5-6; D gene: NA; J gene: TRBJ2-1; clone size: NA; CDR3 DNA: TGTGCCAGCAGCTTGGAGCTCACCTACAATGAGCAGTTCTTC; CDR3 protein: CASSLELTYNEQFF